The 24 T cell receptor beta chains reported below all come from one sample, sequenced in a study of blood T cell repertoires in COVID-19. TCRdb's table, derived via immunoSEQ multiplex PCR, lists solely in-frame clones and lacks some. The table shows about 59,000 clones, with over 75% occurring only once. The sample consisted of peripheral blood. These receptors were obtained from a man in his sixties with acute or convalescent COVID-19.

V usage is TRBV6-1 and J usage is TRBJ2-7, with D hard to call. Trimming left V 2 bases short and J 3 bases short, with 14 bases between. The CDR3 is made up of 15 amino acids. CDR1 MNHNS and CDR2 SASEGT come from the germline V gene. Written as DNA, the CDR3 is TGTGCCAGCAGTGAATGGAACAGCCCAGACTACGAGCAGTACTTC. It codes for CASSEWNSPDYEQYF.

Here the CDR3 DNA reads TGCGCCAGCAGCCCGGGGGTTCCGGGACAGGGGACCAACACCATATATTTT. The encoded protein is CASSPGVPGQGTNTIYF. This rearrangement joins TRBV5-1 to TRBJ1-3; 10 nucleotides align to TRBD1. Trimming removed 4 bases from V and 7 bases from J; junction bases left unmatched: 14. The CDR3 length is 17 residues. The V gene's germline CDR1 is SGHRS and CDR2 YFSETQ. Full variable domain (missing parts from reference TRBV5-1 and TRBJ1-3): KAGVTQTPRYLIKTRGQQVTLSCSPISGHRSVSWYQQTPGQGLQFLFEYFSETQRNKGNFPGRFSGRQFSNSRSEMNVSTLELGDSALYLCASSPGVPGQGTNTIYFGEGSWLTVV.

This chain joins TRBV12-5 and TRBJ1-1, with unresolved D. The CDR3 runs 12 residues. Germline V gene lookup returns CDR1 LGHNT and CDR2 FRNRAP. Trimming cost V 4 bases and J 3 bases, with 6 bases left between them. The CDR3 spells CASGSDYTEAFF. As DNA, the CDR3 is TGTGCTAGTGGTTCAGATTACACTGAAGCTTTCTTT.

The chain couples TRBV19 to TRBJ2-1; weak D call: TRBD2 (7 bases). This CDR3 comprises 14 residues. The germline V gene has CDR1 LNHDA and CDR2 SQIVND (reference sequence). With 2 bases removed from V and 16 bases from J, the gap between germline ends came to 21 bases. In nucleotides, the CDR3 is TGTGCCAGTAGTATATTGGGGGGGCAAAAAGGAGTTTTCTTC. Its translation is CASSILGGQKGVFF.

This chain joins TRBV15 and TRBJ2-5, with D uncertain. V was trimmed by 0 bases and J by 2 bases, leaving 7 bases between them. Germline loops: CDR1 LNHNV, CDR2 YYDKDF (reference sequence). This CDR3 comprises 14 residues. This CDR3 reads CATSRDTTQETQYF. In DNA form, the CDR3 reads TGTGCCACCAGCAGAGATACTACACAAGAGACCCAGTACTTC.

This clone has more than one count but fewer than ten. This chain connects TRBV10-1 to TRBJ1-2; possible D gene TRBD1, 6 bases. Trimming took 6 bases from V and 4 from J, leaving 21 bases between them. CDR3 length: 16 amino acids. The germline gives CDR1 WNHNN, CDR2 SYGVQD (reference sequence). CDR3 DNA: TGCGCCAGCAGCTCGCCGGTAGGGGGGGTGGTCTATGGCTACACCTTC. Its protein is CASSSPVGGVVYGYTF.

The CDR3 here is CASSIAVAGTQYF. DNA for the CDR3: TGTGCCAGTAGTATAGCGGTGGCGGGGACCCAGTACTTC. The chain has TRBV19 and TRBJ2-5, with D perhaps matching TRBD2 (5 bases). The CDR3 sequence is 13 residues long. CDR1 and CDR2 from the germline V gene are LNHDA and SQIVND (reference sequence). The V end was cut by 1 base, the J end by 7 bases, with 10 bases between. Based on the CDR3 plus reference TRBV19 and TRBJ2-5, the full variable domain is DGGITQSPKYLFRKEGQNVTLSCEQNLNHDAMYWYRQDPGQGLRLIYYSQIVNDFQKGDIAEGYSVSREKKESFPLTVTSAQKNPTAFYLCASSIAVAGTQYFGPGTRLLVL.

The V gene is TRBV5-6, the J gene TRBJ2-5; D call uncertain. Trimming cost V 4 bases and J 2 bases, with 15 bases left between them. The CDR3 runs to 15 residues. Germline V lookup: CDR1 SGHDT, CDR2 YYEEEE. CDR3 in amino acids: CASSPTGMEQETQYF. The CDR3 nucleotides read TGTGCCAGCAGCCCAACGGGTATGGAGCAAGAGACCCAGTACTTC.

The V call is TRBV7-9, the J call TRBJ2-3; 7 positions match TRBD2. This CDR3 has 16 residues. The germline V gene encodes CDR1 SEHNR and CDR2 FQNEAQ (reference sequence). The J segment lost 2 bases and the V segment lost 5 bases, leaving 10 bases of the junction unmatched. The CDR3 loop reads CASSHGLEGNTDTQYF. DNA of the CDR3: TGTGCCAGCAGCCATGGACTAGAAGGGAACACAGATACGCAGTATTTT.

The chain links TRBV28 to TRBJ1-2, with a weak D call TRBD1 (5 bases). CDR1 is MDHEN and CDR2 is SYDVKM in the germline V gene. Trimming pared 3 bases from V and 7 bases from J, leaving 15 bases between. There are 14 residues in the CDR3. The CDR3 protein is CASSFALGQGGYTF. Here the CDR3 DNA reads TGTGCCAGCAGTTTTGCTCTAGGCCAGGGTGGCTACACCTTC.

The chain combines TRBV5-1 with TRBJ1-6; D may be TRBD1 (6 bases). Germline V gene data show CDR1 as SGHRS and CDR2 as YFSETQ. This CDR3 has 14 residues. The V gene lost 1 base and the J gene lost 7 bases, with 9 bases spanning the gap. CDR3 amino acids: CASSLSGDNSPLHF. The CDR3 nucleotides read TGCGCCAGCAGCTTGTCAGGGGACAATTCACCCCTCCACTTT.

This clone was observed once. This chain's CDR3 is CASSPFLGLAIYNEQFF. In nucleotides, the CDR3 is TGTGCCAGCAGTCCCTTTTTAGGGCTAGCGATCTACAATGAGCAGTTCTTC. The J gene is TRBJ2-1, the V gene TRBV27; D perhaps matches TRBD2 (6 bases). The CDR3 contains 17 residues. Germline CDR1 MNHEY, CDR2 SMNVEV (reference sequence). Trimming cost V 5 bases and J 3 bases, with 20 bases left between them.

This clone came up once. The chain carries TRBV20-1 and TRBJ2-3, with D perhaps matching TRBD2 (5 bases). This CDR3 is 15 amino acids long. Germline V gene sequence: CDR1 DFQATT, CDR2 SNEGSKA (reference sequence). V dropped 3 bases and J dropped 2 bases, with 15 bases sitting between them. CDR3 amino acids: CSASKTTSTTDTQYF. The CDR3 region has the DNA TGCAGTGCTAGTAAGACTACCAGCACCACAGATACGCAGTATTTT.

The chain recombines TRBV28 with TRBJ2-1; 13 bases match TRBD2. CDR1 is MDHEN and CDR2 is SYDVKM in the germline V gene. The CDR3 totals 19 residues. J gave up 2 bases and V 5 bases, and 12 bases lay outside the gene matches. CDR3 sequence: CASSPGTSGARPPYNEQFF. CDR3 nucleotide sequence: TGTGCCAGCAGTCCCGGGACTAGCGGGGCACGTCCCCCCTACAATGAGCAGTTCTTC.

This clone appeared a single time. The rearrangement links TRBV7-9 to TRBJ2-7; weak D call: TRBD2 (6 bases). Trimming removed 5 bases at V and 6 bases at J, with 20 bases between. The CDR3 has 15 amino acids. Germline V lookup: CDR1 SEHNR, CDR2 FQNEAQ (reference sequence). The CDR3 loop reads CASSLGDRGTGEQYF. The CDR3 DNA is TGTGCCAGCAGCCTGGGGGATCGGGGGACGGGCGAGCAGTACTTC.

On this clone: The junction does not match germline at one end; this may be a read error. The CDR3 DNA is TGTGCCAGCAGCTACAAACACAGGGAGAGGAACTTTGGCTACACCTTC. It translates to CASSYKHRERNFGYTF. This chain joins TRBV11-2 and TRBJ1-2; possible D gene TRBD1, 6 bases. The CDR3 length is 16 residues. Germline V gene data show CDR1 as SGHAT and CDR2 as FQNNGV.

The chain links TRBV4-2 to TRBJ2-6, with D uncertain. CDR1 LGHNA and CDR2 YNFKEQ come from the germline V gene. Between the trimmed V and J ends, which lost 0 bases and 0 bases, there was a span of 6 bases. The CDR3 contains 16 residues. Written as DNA, the CDR3 is TGTGCCAGCAGCCAAGATCAGGCCTCTGGGGCCAACGTCCTGACTTTC. It codes for CASSQDQASGANVLTF.

The chain uses TRBV7-9 and TRBJ1-2, with D hard to call. V was cut by 5 bases and J by 7 bases, with 14 bases left in between. The V gene's germline CDR1 is SEHNR and CDR2 FQNEAQ (reference sequence). There are 13 residues in the CDR3. The CDR3 nucleotides read TGTGCCAGCAGCGTCCGGGAGATGTCTGGCTACACCTTC. It codes for CASSVREMSGYTF.

This clone was observed a single time. The CDR3 sequence is CASSGSGRLSYEQYF. CDR3 DNA sequence: TGCGCCAGCAGCGGGTCAGGGCGCCTCTCCTACGAGCAGTACTTC. V usage is TRBV5-1 and J usage is TRBJ2-7, with D perhaps TRBD1 (5 bases). V gave up 4 bases and J gave up 0 bases, with 14 bases separating them. Germline values: CDR1 SGHRS, CDR2 YFSETQ. This CDR3 has 15 residues.

V is TRBV4-1 and J is TRBJ2-7, with 14 nucleotides matching TRBD2. Per germline, CDR1 MGHRA and CDR2 YSYEKL. The CDR3 totals 15 residues. V lost 3 bases, J lost 4 bases, and 2 bases stayed unmatched. The CDR3, as DNA: TGCGCCAGCAGCCAGACTAGCGGGGGGGCTTACGAGCAGTACTTC. Its translation: CASSQTSGGAYEQYF.

The J gene is TRBJ1-6, the V gene TRBV5-4; TRBD1 is a possible D gene (5 bases). The germline gives CDR1 SGHNT, CDR2 YYREEE (reference sequence). This CDR3 is 15 amino acids long. Between the trimmed V and J ends, which lost 2 bases and 9 bases, there was a span of 15 bases. The CDR3, as DNA: TGTGCCAGCAGCTTCTACGGGGGGGGTAGTTCACCCCTCCACTTT. Amino acid sequence: CASSFYGGGSSPLHF.

The V gene is TRBV5-4, the J gene TRBJ2-3; D may be TRBD2 (7 bases). CDR3 length: 16 amino acids. Germline V gene lookup returns CDR1 SGHNT and CDR2 YYREEE (reference sequence). V lost 0 bases and J 2 bases, leaving 13 bases between the germline ends. This CDR3 is CASSLEGGTPTDTQYF. CDR3 nucleotides: TGTGCCAGCAGCTTGGAGGGGGGGACACCCACAGATACGCAGTATTTT.

This clone was counted once. The J gene is TRBJ1-2, the V gene TRBV6-6; 7 nucleotides line up with TRBD1. The CDR3 runs 17 residues. Germline lookup yields CDR1 MNHNY and CDR2 SVGAGI (reference sequence). Unmatched junction bases numbered 15, after V lost 5 bases and J lost 3 bases. The CDR3 DNA follows: TGTGCCAGCAGTCCATCCCCCGCAGGGGGGTTTTACTATGGCTACACCTTC. This codes for CASSPSPAGGFYYGYTF.

The chain uses TRBV7-8 and TRBJ2-1, with 13 bases aligning to TRBD2. Germline values: CDR1 SGHVS, CDR2 FQNEAQ. CDR3 length: 17 residues. With V trimmed by 3 bases and J by 4 bases, 6 bases remained unmatched. CDR3 amino acids: CASSFWTSGGRYNEQFF. CDR3 in DNA: TGTGCCAGCAGCTTCTGGACTAGCGGGGGCCGATACAATGAGCAGTTCTTC.